One and the same sample provided the 9 T cell receptor beta chains below, sequenced in a study of shared clonotypes between healthy human individuals. The method was immunoSEQ multiplex PCR; TCRdb's version includes in-frame clones alone and lacks a portion of them. Among 190,000 or so clones listed, approximately 61% were seen once. The sample was memory CD4+ T cells sorted from blood. Subset of the sample: CD45RA-negative fraction. The receptors derive from a man aged 25-45 years in good health.

V usage is TRBV11-3 and J usage is TRBJ2-5; TRBD1 aligns across 7 bases. Germline loops: CDR1 SGHNT, CDR2 YENEEA. V lost 5 bases, J lost 0 bases, and 15 bases stayed unmatched. This CDR3 region has 18 residues. The CDR3 is CASSPGVRQGPYQETQYF. Here the CDR3 DNA reads TGTGCCAGCAGCCCCGGAGTGCGACAGGGACCGTACCAAGAGACCCAGTACTTC.

This clone was seen a handful of times. The genes are TRBV6-5 and TRBJ2-7, with D tentatively TRBD1 (5 bases). The V gene lost 5 bases and the J gene lost 3 bases, with 11 bases spanning the gap. The CDR3 sequence is 13 residues long. CDR1 is MNHEY, CDR2 SVGAGI, per germline. Written as DNA, the CDR3 is TGTGCCAGCAGTCCGACAGCTAACTACGAGCAGTACTTC. Translating gives CASSPTANYEQYF.

V is TRBV7-2 and J is TRBJ2-7; D unclear. Trimming removed 2 bases at V and 2 bases at J, with 4 bases between. The CDR3 is 12 residues long. In germline, CDR1 is SGHTA, CDR2 FQGNSA. Written as DNA, the CDR3 is TGTGCCAGCAGCTTAACGACCTACGAGCAGTACTTC. Its translation is CASSLTTYEQYF.

This clone has a single count. The J gene is TRBJ2-5, the V gene TRBV6-5, with 7 bases aligning to TRBD2. The V gene end was trimmed by 0 bases and the J gene end by 1 base; junction bases not matched to a gene: 5. The CDR3 spans 16 residues. In germline, CDR1 is MNHEY, CDR2 SVGAGI. The DNA for the CDR3 is TGTGCCAGCAGTTACTCGCCGGGACTACTCCAAGAGACCCAGTACTTC. Amino acids: CASSYSPGLLQETQYF.

Concerning this clone itself: This may stem from a read error, because a much larger clone lies one nucleotide away. The chain uses TRBV5-1 and TRBJ2-7, with D perhaps TRBD1 (6 bases). The CDR3 has 14 amino acids. The germline V and J ends were trimmed by 2 bases and 5 bases, with 14 bases remaining between them. CDR1 is SGHRS and CDR2 is YFSETQ in the germline V gene. The CDR3 here is CASSLGAGDHEQYF. CDR3 nucleotide sequence: TGCGCCAGCAGCTTAGGGGCAGGGGACCACGAGCAGTACTTC.

This clone was observed a few times. The gene calls are TRBV6-1 and TRBJ1-2; D perhaps matches TRBD1 (5 bases). The V gene lost 6 bases and the J gene lost 4 bases, with 18 bases spanning the gap. CDR3 length: 15 residues. CDR1 and CDR2 from the germline V gene are MNHNS and SASEGT. CDR3 protein: CASSRDLGTAYGYTF. CDR3 in DNA: TGTGCCAGCAGCCGGGACCTCGGGACCGCCTATGGCTACACCTTC.

Written as DNA, the CDR3 is TGTGCCAGTAAGACAGGGCGGAGTGAAAAACTGTTTTTT. It specifies CASKTGRSEKLFF. The genes are TRBV19 and TRBJ1-4; 7 nucleotides line up with TRBD1. J gave up 7 bases and V 7 bases, and 6 bases lay outside the gene matches. The CDR3 extends over 13 amino acids. Germline values: CDR1 LNHDA, CDR2 SQIVND (reference sequence).

This chain links TRBV12-5 with TRBJ2-1; D possibly corresponds to TRBD1 (5 bases). V was shortened by 7 bases and J by 5 bases, with 12 bases between the two germline ends. The CDR3 consists of 13 residues. Germline loops: CDR1 LGHNT, CDR2 FRNRAP. CDR3 protein: CASVKGENNEQFF. The CDR3 DNA follows: TGTGCTAGTGTTAAAGGGGAAAACAATGAGCAGTTCTTC.

The chain combines TRBV6-5 with TRBJ1-4; 9 bases agree with TRBD1. With 4 bases clipped from V and 4 bases from J, the junction kept 4 bases outside the gene matches. Germline V gives CDR1 MNHEY, CDR2 SVGAGI. The CDR3 consists of 15 residues. Written as DNA, the CDR3 is TGTGCCAGCAGTTCCCCGACAGGGGGTAATGAAAAACTGTTTTTT. It codes for CASSSPTGGNEKLFF.